This T cell receptor beta chain derives from a study of CD8 T cells in Susac syndrome (dated by TCRdb to about 2019). Looking at the study overall: The study used repertoire sequencing to test whether antigen drove CD8+ T cell activation and differentiation in Susac syndrome. CD8+ T cell repertoire clonality was compared between some 13 healthy donors, around 14 Susac syndrome patients and 15 multiple sclerosis patients. Overall study results and their limits: The study acknowledged that relatively few individuals were included in the TCR sequencing and HLA analysis.

Peripheral blood CD8+ and CD4+ T cells from healthy donors, Susac syndrome patients and multiple sclerosis patients were profiled by high-throughput TCR beta sequencing. Healthy donors were included as age- and sex-matched controls. Bulk CD8+ and CD4+ T cells were purified by magnetic negative isolation, whereas CD8+ TEMRA cells were enriched by FACS. Blood was drawn into EDTA tubes, processed within 24 hours, and PBMCs were isolated by density gradient centrifugation. PBMCs intended for TCR sequencing were cryopreserved in liquid nitrogen and thawed later in a water bath at 37 degrees C. The sorted or isolated CD4+, CD8+ and CD8+ TEMRA cells reached a purity of at least 90%. Only a few counts were recorded for this clonotype. No antigen is known for it. The sample holds no much larger clone one base away, and base qualities are not on file. RNA was extracted using the RNeasy kit, and about 0.45 to 1 ug of the RNA was reverse transcribed with random hexamers. TCR beta CDR3 regions were amplified with the immunoSEQ multiplex PCR assay covering 54 Vbeta and 13 Jbeta segments. PCR amplification bias was corrected using a synthetic template baseline for primer optimization and computational correction. In the original analysis: Reads were annotated to V, D and J genes per IMGT and analyzed with immunoSEQ Analyzer, keeping only productive sequences. To calculate clonality, Shannon entropy was normalized by log2 of the number of productive unique sequences and then subtracted from one. For each patient and control, public and private clones were evaluated within the 100 most prevalent clones. Clones were defined as Susac-specific if absent from the healthy and MS cohorts, from 1052 published viral clones and from other ImmuneACCESS disease sequences. Using fastp trimming at Q25 and MiXCR clonotype assembly, TCRdb reanalyzed the public sequencing data and kept in-frame beta chains. Records with the same CDR3 protein are collapsed into one entry carrying the most frequent genes and DNA. The V and J calls reflect TCRdb's pipeline rather than the authors' work. This sample is represented by about 140,000 distinct CDR3 sequences; around 94% of them were singletons. The ten largest account for approximately 0.27% of the sample.

CDR1 and CDR2 were assigned from the germline V gene (reference sequence) as MNHEY and SMNVEV. The cysteine opens and the phenylalanine closes a CDR3 of 14 amino acids. The only DNA kept is the CDR3, 42 bases in frame from the first base. V was cut back by 0 bases and J by 1 base, leaving a gap of 6 bases between them. The chain links TRBV27 with TRBJ1-1; perhaps TRBD1 is the D gene, with 5 bases matching. The receptor's source is a human donor in good health. The sample taken for sequencing was CD8+ T cells from PBMCs. The nucleotides are TGTGCCAGCAGTTTATCCGGGGCGAACACTGAAGCTTTCTTT. It translates to CASSLSGANTEAFF.